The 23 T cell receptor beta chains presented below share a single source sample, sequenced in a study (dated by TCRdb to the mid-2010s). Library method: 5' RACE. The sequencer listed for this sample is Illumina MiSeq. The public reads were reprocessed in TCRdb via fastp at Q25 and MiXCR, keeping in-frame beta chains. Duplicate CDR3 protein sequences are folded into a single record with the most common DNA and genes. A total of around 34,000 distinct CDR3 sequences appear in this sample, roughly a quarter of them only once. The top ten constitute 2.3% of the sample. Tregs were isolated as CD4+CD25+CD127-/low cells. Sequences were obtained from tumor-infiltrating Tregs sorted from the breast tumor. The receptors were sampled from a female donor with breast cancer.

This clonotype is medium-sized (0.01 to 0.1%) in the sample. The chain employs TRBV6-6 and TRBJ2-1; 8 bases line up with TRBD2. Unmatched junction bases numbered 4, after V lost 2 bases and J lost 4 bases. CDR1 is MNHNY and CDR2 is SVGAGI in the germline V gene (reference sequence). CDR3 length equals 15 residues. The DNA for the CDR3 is TGTGCCAGCAGTTACGAGGCTAGCGGGTACAATGAGCAGTTCTTC. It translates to CASSYEASGYNEQFF.

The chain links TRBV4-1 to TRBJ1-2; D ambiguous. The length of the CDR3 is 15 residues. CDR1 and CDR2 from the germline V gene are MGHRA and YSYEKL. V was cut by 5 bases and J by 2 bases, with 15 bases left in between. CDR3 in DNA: TGCGCCAGCAGCGGAAAGACCTCTGGGAACTATGGCTACACCTTC. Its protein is CASSGKTSGNYGYTF.

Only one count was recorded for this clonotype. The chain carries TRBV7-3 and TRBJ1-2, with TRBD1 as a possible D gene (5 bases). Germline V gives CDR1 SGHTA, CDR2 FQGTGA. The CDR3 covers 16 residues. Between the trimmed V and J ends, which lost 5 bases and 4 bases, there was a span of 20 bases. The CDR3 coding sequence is TGTGCCAGCAGCCCCGGCAGGGTGACTGGGGCCTATGGCTACACCTTC. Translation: CASSPGRVTGAYGYTF. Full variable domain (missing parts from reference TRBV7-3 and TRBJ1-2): GAGVSQTPSNKVTEKGKYVELRCDPISGHTALYWYRQSLGQGPEFLIYFQGTGAADDSGLPNDRFFAVRPEGSVSTLKIQRTERGDSAVYLCASSPGRVTGAYGYTFGSGTRLTVV.

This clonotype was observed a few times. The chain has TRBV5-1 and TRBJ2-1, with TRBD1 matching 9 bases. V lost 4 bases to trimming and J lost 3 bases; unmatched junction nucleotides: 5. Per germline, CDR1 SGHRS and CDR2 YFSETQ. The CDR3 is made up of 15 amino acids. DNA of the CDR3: TGCGCCAGCAGCACTGGACAGGGGATCTACAATGAGCAGTTCTTC. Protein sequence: CASSTGQGIYNEQFF.

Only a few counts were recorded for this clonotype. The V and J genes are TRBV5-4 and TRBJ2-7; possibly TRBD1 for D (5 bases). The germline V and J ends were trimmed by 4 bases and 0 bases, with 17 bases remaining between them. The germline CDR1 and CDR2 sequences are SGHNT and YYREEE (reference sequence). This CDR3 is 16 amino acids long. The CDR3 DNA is TGTGCCAGCAGCCCTTACACAGGACACAGCTCCTACGAGCAGTACTTC. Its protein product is CASSPYTGHSSYEQYF.

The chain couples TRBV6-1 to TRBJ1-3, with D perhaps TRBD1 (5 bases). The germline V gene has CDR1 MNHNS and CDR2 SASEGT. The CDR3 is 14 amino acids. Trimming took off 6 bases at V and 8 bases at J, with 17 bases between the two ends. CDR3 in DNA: TGTGCCAGCAGCGCGACCCCCAGGGCAGACACCATATATTTT. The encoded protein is CASSATPRADTIYF.

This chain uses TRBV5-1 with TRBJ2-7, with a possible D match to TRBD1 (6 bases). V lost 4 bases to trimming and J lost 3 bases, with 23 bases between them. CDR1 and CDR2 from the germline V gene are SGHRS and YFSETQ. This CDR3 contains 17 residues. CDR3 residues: CASSTGTQTPRDYEQYF. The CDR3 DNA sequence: TGCGCCAGCAGCACAGGGACACAGACCCCGAGGGACTACGAGCAGTACTTC.

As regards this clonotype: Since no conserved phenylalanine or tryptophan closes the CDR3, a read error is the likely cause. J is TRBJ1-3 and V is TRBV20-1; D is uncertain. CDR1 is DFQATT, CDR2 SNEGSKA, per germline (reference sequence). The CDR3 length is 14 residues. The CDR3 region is CGADGEGSGNTIYL. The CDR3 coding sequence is TGCGGTGCTGATGGGGAGGGTTCTGGAAACACCATATATCTT.

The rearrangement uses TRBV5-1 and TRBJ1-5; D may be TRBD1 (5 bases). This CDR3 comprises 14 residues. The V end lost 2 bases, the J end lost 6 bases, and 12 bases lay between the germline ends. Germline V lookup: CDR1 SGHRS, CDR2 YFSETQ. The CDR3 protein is CASSLLGAGQPQHF. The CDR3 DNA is TGCGCCAGCAGCTTACTCGGGGCTGGTCAGCCCCAGCATTTT.

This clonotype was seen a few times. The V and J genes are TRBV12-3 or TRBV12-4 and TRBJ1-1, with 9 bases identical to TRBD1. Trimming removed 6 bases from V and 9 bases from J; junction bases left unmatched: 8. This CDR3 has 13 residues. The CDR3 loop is CASRPRDRVKAFF. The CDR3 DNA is TGTGCCAGCAGACCTAGGGACAGGGTAAAAGCTTTCTTT.

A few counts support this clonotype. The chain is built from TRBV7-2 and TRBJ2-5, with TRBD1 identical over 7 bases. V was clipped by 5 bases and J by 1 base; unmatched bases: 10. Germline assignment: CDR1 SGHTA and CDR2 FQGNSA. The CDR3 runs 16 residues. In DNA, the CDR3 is TGTGCCAGCAGCGGTACAGGGGCCACCTCCCAAGAGACCCAGTACTTC. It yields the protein CASSGTGATSQETQYF.

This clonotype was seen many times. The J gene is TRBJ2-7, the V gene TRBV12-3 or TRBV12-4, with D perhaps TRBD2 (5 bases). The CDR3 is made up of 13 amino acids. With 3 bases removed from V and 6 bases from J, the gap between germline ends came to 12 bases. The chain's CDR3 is CASSLKRQSEQYF. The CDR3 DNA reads TGTGCCAGCAGTTTGAAGCGGCAAAGCGAGCAGTACTTC.

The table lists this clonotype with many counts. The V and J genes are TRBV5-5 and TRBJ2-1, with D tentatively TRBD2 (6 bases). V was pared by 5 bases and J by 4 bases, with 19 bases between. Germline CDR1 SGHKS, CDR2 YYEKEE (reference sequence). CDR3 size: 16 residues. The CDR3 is CASRYASGTSYNEQFF. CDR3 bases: TGTGCCAGCAGATATGCGTCCGGGACTTCGTACAATGAGCAGTTCTTC.

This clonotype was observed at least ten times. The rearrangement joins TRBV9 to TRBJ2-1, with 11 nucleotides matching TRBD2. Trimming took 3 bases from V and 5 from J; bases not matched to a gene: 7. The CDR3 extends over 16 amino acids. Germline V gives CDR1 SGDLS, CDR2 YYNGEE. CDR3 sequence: CASSGGLAGGDNEQFF. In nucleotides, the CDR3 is TGTGCCAGCAGCGGAGGGCTAGCGGGAGGCGACAATGAGCAGTTCTTC.

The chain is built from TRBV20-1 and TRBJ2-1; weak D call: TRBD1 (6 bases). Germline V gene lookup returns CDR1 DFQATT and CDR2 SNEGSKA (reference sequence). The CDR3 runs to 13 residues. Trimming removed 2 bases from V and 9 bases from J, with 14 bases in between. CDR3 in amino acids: CSARLGHHREQFF. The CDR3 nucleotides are TGCAGTGCTAGACTGGGACATCACCGTGAGCAGTTCTTC.

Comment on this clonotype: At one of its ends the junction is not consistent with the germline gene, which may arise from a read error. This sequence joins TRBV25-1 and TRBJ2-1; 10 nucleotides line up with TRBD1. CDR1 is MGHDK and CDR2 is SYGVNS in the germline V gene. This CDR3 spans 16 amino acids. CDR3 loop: CAGSEGRDRGDNEQFF. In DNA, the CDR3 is TGTGCCGGCAGCGAGGGTCGGGACAGGGGCGACAATGAGCAGTTCTTC.

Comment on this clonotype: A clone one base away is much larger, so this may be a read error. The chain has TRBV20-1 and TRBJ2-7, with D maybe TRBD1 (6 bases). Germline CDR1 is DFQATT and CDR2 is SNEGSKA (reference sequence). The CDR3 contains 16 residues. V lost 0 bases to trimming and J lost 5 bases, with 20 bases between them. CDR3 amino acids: CSARDLKAEGEHEQYF. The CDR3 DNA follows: TGCAGTGCTAGAGATCTCAAGGCAGAGGGGGAGCACGAGCAGTACTTC.

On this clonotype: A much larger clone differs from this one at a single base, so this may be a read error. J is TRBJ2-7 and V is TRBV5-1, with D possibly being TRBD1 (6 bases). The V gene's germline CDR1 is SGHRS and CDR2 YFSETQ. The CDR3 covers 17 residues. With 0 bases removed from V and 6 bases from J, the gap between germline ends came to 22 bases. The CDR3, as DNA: TGCGCCAGCAGCTTGGGCCGCCGACAGGACCTTTTAGGCGAGCAGTACTTC. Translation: CASSLGRRQDLLGEQYF.

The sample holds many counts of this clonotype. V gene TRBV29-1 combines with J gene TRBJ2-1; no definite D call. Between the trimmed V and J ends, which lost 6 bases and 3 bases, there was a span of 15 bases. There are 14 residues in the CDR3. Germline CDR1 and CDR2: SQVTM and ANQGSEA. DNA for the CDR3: TGCAGCGTCCCCTCACGGACCATCTACAATGAGCAGTTCTTC. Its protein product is CSVPSRTIYNEQFF.

The CDR3 spells CASSSREGGAHQPQHF. As DNA, the CDR3 is TGTGCCAGCAGTTCCCGCGAGGGGGGGGCGCATCAGCCCCAGCATTTT. V usage is TRBV6-5 and J usage is TRBJ1-5; possibly TRBD1 for D (6 bases). Germline assignment: CDR1 MNHEY and CDR2 SVGAGI. The V and J ends lost 4 bases and 5 bases respectively, with 18 bases between them. This CDR3 comprises 16 residues.

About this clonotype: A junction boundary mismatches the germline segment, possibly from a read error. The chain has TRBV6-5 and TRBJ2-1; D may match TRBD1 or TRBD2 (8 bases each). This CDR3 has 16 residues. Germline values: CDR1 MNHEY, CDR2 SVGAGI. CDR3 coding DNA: TGTGCCAGCAGTTTTAGCGGGACAGGTTCCTATAATGAGCAGCTCTTC. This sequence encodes CASSFSGTGSYNEQLF.

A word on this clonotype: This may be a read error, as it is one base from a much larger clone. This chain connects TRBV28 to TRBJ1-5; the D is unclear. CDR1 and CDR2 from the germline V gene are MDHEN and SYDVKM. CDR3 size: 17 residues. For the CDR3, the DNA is TGTGCCAGCAGTCCCACATATTATTCATATAGCAATCAGCTCCAGCATTTT. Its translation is CASSPTYYSYSNQLQHF.

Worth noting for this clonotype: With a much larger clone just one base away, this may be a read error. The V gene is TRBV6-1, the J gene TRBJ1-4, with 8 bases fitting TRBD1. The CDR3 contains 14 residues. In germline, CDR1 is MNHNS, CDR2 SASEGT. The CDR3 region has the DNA TGTGCCAGCAGTAACAGGGGGGGGAATGAAAGACTGTTTTTT. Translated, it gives CASSNRGGNERLFF.